This entry concerns a single T cell receptor (beta chain). This record belongs to a study of beta chain features in type 1 diabetes. The CDR3 has 14 amino acids. The germline CDR1 and CDR2 sequences are SGHNT and YENEEA. Trimming shortened V by 8 bases and J by 5 bases, and 16 bases separated the two germline ends. As every portion of the isolated RNA was reverse transcribed, the sequencing read expressed TCRB transcripts. Data came from immunoSEQ multiplex PCR; TCRdb stores just in-frame clones and leaves some out. Of 250,000 to 300,000 clones in the sample, about 7.8% are singletons; the top ten hold more than 1%.

This chain links TRBV11-3 with TRBJ2-1; D is tentatively TRBD1 or TRBD2 (6 bases each). This clonotype was sampled from a woman under 30 in good health. The sample taken for sequencing was central memory CD4+ T cells from blood. The CDR3 DNA is TGTGCCAGCGGGGCCGGGCGGGACAACAATGAGCAGTTCTTC. This encodes CASGAGRDNNEQFF.